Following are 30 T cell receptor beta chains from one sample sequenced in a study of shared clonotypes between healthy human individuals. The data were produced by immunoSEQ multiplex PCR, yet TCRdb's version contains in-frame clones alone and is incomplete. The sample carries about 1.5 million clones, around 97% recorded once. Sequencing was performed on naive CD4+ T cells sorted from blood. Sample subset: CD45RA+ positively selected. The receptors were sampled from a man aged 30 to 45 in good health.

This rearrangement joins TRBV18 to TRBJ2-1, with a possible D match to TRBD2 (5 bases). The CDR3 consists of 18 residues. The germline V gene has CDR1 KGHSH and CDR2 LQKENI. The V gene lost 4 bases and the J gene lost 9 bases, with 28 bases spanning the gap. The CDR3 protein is CASSLIEAPAAGIPEQFF. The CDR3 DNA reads TGTGCCAGCTCACTGATTGAAGCGCCTGCCGCCGGGATTCCTGAGCAGTTCTTC.

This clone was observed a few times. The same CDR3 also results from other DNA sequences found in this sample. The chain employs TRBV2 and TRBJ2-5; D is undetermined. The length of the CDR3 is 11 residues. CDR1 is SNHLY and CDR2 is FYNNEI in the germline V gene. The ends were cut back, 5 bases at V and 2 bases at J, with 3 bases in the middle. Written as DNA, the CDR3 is TGTGCCAGCAGTCCACAAGAGACCCAGTACTTC. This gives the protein CASSPQETQYF.

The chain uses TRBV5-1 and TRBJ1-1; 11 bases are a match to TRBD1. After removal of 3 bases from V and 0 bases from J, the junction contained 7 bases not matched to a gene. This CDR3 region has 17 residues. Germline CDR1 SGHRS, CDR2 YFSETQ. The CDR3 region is CASSSGTGGIMNTEAFF. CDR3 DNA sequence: TGCGCCAGCAGCTCCGGGACAGGGGGGATCATGAACACTGAAGCTTTCTTT.

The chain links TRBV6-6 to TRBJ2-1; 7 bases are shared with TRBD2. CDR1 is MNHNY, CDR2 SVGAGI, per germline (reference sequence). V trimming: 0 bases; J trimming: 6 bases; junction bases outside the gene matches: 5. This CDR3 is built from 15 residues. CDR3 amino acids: CASSYSGEGPNEQFF. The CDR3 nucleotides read TGTGCCAGCAGTTACTCGGGGGAGGGCCCCAATGAGCAGTTCTTC.

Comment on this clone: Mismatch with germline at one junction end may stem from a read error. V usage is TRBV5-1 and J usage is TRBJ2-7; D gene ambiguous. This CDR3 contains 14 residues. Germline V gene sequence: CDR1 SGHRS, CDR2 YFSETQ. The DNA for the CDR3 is TGCGCCAGCACGCCGGCCGTTAGCTCCTACGAGCAGCACTTC. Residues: CASTPAVSSYEQHF.

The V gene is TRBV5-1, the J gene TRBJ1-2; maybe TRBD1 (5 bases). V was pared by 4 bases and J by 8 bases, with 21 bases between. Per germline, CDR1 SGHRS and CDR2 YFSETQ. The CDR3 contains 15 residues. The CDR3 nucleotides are TGCGCCAGCAGCCAAGGGGCCGGGCCCAGCGCCGGCTACACCTTC. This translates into CASSQGAGPSAGYTF.

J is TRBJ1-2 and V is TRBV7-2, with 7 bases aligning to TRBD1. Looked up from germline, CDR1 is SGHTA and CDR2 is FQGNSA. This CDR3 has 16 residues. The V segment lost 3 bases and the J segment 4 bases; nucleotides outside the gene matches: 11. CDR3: CASSFEKRGGGYGYTF. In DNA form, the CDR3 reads TGTGCCAGCAGCTTCGAAAAAAGAGGGGGCGGCTATGGCTACACCTTC.

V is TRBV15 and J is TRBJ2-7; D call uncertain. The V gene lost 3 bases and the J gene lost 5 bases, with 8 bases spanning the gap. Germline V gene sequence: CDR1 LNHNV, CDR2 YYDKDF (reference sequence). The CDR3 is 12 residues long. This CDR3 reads CATSRIGDEQYF. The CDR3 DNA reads TGTGCCACCAGCAGGATTGGAGACGAGCAGTACTTC.

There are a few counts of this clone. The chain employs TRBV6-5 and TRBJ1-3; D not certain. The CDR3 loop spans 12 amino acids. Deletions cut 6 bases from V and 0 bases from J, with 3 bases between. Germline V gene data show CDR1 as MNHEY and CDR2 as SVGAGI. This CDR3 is CASSRSGNTIYF. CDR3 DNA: TGTGCCAGCAGCCGCTCTGGAAACACCATATATTTT.

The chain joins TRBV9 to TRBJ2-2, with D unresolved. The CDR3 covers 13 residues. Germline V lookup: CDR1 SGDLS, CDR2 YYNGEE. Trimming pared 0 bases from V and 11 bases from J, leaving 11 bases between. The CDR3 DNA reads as TGTGCCAGCAGCGTAGGTGCGGAGCGAGAGCTGTTTTTT. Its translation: CASSVGAERELFF. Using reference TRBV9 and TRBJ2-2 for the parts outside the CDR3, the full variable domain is DSGVTQTPKHLITATGQRVTLRCSPRSGDLSVYWYQQSLDQGLQFLIQYYNGEERAKGNILERFSAQQFPDLHSELNLSSLELGDSALYFCASSVGAERELFFGEGSRLTVL.

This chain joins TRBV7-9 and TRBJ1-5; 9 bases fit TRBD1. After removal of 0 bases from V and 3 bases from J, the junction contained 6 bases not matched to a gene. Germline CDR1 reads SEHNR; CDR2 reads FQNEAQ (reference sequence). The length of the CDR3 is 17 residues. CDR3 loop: CASSLASGQGSNQPQHF. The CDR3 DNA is TGTGCCAGCAGCTTAGCGTCGGGACAGGGTTCCAATCAGCCCCAGCATTTT.

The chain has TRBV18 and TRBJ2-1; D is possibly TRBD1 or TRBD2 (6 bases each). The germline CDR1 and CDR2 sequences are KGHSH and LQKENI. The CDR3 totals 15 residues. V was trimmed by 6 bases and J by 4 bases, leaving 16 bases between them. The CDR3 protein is CASSPVEGGYNEQFF. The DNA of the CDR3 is TGTGCCAGCTCCCCCGTTGAGGGGGGATACAATGAGCAGTTCTTC.

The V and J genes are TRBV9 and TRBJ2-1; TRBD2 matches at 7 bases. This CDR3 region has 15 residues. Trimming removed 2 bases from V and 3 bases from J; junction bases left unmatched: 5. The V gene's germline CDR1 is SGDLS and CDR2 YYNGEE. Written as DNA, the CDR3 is TGTGCCAGCAGCGTCCAAGGACTAGGCTACAATGAGCAGTTCTTC. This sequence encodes CASSVQGLGYNEQFF.

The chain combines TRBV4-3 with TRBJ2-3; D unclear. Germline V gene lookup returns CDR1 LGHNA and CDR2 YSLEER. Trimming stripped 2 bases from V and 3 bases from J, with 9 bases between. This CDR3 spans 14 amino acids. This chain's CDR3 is CASSQRRVTDTQYF. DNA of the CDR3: TGCGCCAGCAGCCAACGCCGGGTAACAGATACGCAGTATTTT.

CDR3 region: CASSLDLSGLRNTQYF. The CDR3 DNA follows: TGTGCCAGCAGCTTAGATCTATCGGGACTTAGAAATACGCAGTATTTT. J is TRBJ2-3 and V is TRBV11-3, with a weak D call TRBD2 (6 bases). From germline, CDR1 is SGHNT and CDR2 YENEEA. V was cut by 0 bases and J by 7 bases, with 17 bases left in between. The CDR3 covers 16 residues.

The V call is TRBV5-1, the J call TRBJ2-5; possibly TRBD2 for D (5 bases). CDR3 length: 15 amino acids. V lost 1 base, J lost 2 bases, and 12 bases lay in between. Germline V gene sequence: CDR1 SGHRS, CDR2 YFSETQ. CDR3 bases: TGCGCCAGCAGCTTGTCGGGAAACGTACAAGAGACCCAGTACTTC. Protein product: CASSLSGNVQETQYF. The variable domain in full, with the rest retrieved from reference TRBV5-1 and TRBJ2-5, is KAGVTQTPRYLIKTRGQQVTLSCSPISGHRSVSWYQQTPGQGLQFLFEYFSETQRNKGNFPGRFSGRQFSNSRSEMNVSTLELGDSALYLCASSLSGNVQETQYFGPGTRLLVL.

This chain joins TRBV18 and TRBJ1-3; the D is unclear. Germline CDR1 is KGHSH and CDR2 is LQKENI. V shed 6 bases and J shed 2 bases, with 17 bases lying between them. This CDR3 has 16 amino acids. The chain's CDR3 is CASSPPAAGAGNTIYF. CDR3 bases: TGTGCCAGCTCCCCCCCCGCCGCCGGGGCTGGAAACACCATATATTTT.

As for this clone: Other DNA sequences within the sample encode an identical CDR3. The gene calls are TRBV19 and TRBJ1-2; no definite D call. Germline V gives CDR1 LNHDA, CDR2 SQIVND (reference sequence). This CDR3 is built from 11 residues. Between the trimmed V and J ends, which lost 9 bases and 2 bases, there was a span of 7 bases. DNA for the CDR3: TGTGCCAGCCAGGAGAACTATGGCTACACCTTC. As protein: CASQENYGYTF.

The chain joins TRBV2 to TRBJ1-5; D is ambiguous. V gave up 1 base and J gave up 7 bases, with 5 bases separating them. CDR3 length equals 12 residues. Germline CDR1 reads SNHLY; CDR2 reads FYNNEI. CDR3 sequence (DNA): TGTGCCAGCAGTGAAGTTGAACAGCCCCAGCATTTT. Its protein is CASSEVEQPQHF.

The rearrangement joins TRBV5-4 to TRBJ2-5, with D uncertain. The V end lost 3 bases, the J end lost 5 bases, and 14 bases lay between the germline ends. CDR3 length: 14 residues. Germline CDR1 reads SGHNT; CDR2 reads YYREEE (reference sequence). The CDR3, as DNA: TGTGCCAGCAGCTCCGGTGGTGTTAGGGAGACCCAGTACTTC. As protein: CASSSGGVRETQYF.

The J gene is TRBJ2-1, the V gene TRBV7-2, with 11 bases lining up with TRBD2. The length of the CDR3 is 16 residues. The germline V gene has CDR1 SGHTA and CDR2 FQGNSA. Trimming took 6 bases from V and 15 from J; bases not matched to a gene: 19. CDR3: CASSLLGGTSGSPGFF. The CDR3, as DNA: TGTGCCAGCAGTTTATTAGGGGGGACTAGCGGCAGCCCAGGGTTCTTC.

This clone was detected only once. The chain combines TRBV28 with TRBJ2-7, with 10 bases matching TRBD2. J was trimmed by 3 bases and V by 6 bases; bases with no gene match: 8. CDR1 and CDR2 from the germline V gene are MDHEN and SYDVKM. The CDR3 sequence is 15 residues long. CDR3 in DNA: TGTGCCAGCAGGGAATTGGGACTAGCGCACTACGAGCAGTACTTC. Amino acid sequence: CASRELGLAHYEQYF.

For the CDR3, the DNA is TGTGCCAGTAGTATGGTGGGCAGGGTAAGGACTGAAGCTTTCTTT. Translated: CASSMVGRVRTEAFF. The V gene is TRBV19, the J gene TRBJ1-1, with D maybe TRBD1 (5 bases). The V end was cut by 3 bases, the J end by 5 bases, with 16 bases between. This CDR3 spans 15 amino acids. Germline CDR1 LNHDA, CDR2 SQIVND (reference sequence).

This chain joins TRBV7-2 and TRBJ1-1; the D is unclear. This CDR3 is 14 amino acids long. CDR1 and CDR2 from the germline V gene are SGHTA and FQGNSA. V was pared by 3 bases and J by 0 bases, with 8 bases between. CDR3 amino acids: CASSFSQLNTEAFF. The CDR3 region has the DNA TGTGCCAGCAGCTTTTCGCAGTTGAACACTGAAGCTTTCTTT.

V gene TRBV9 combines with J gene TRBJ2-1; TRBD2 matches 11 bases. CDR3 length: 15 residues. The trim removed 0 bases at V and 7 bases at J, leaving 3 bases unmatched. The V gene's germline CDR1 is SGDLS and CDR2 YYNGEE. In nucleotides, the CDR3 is TGTGCCAGCAGCGTAGCGACTAGCGGGACAAATGAGCAGTTCTTC. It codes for CASSVATSGTNEQFF.

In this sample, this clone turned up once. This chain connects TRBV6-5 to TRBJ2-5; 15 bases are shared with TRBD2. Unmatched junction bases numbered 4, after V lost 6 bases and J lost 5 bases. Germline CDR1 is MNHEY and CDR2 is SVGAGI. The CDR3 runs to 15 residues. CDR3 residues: CASSRTSGRVETQYF. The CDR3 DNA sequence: TGTGCCAGCAGCCGGACTAGCGGGAGGGTCGAGACCCAGTACTTC.

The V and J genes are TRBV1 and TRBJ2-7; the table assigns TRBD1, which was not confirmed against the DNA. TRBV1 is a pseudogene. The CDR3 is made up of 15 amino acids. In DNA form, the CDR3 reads TGCACCAGCAGCCAGCGGACAACAAAACGGCCCGAGCAGTACTTC. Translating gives CTSSQRTTKRPEQYF.

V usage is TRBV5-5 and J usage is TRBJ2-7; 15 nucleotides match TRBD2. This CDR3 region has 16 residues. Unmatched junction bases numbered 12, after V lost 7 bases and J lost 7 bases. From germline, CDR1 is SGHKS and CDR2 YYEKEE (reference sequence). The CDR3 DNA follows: TGTGCCAGCGGACTAGCGGGAGGGCCCATAGGAGGGGAGCAGTACTTC. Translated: CASGLAGGPIGGEQYF.

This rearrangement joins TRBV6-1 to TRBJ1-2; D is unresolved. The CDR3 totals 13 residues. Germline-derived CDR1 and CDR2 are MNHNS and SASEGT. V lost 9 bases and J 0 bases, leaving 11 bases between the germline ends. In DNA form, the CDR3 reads TGTGCCAGTAAGACGGGAGCTAACTATGGCTACACCTTC. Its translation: CASKTGANYGYTF.

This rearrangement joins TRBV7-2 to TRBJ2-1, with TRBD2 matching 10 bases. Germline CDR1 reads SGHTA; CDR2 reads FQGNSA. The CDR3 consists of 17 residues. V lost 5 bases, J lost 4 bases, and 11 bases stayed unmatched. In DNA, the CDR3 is TGTGCCAGCAGCCCTCGAGGACTAGCGGCCGTTTACAATGAGCAGTTCTTC. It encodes CASSPRGLAAVYNEQFF. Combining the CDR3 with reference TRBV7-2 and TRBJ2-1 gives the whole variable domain GAGVSQSPSNKVTEKGKDVELRCDPISGHTALYWYRQSLGQGLEFLIYFQGNSAPDKSGLPSDRFSAERTGGSVSTLTIQRTQQEDSAVYLCASSPRGLAAVYNEQFFGPGTRLTVL.